This TCR beta chain was captured in a study of Graves' ophthalmopathy and Graves' hyperthyroidism. Uncontrolled infections, other autoimmune diseases, pregnancy or lactation barred patients from enrollment. Concerning this clonotype: Its antigen is unknown.

V gave up 4 bases and J gave up 1 base; unmatched junction bases: 4. Germline-derived CDR1 and CDR2 are LGHDT and YNNKEL (reference sequence). The CDR3 sequence is 15 residues long. Investigators amplified TCR beta CDR3 regions from RNA transcripts. Amplification began with first-round RT-PCR using HTBI primers, then second-round multiplex PCR was performed. One entry per CDR3 protein, called by TCRdb with MiXCR from the multiplex PCR reads. The top ten hold 8% to 10% of the sample, which has some 520,000 distinct CDR3 sequences, approximately 15% seen once. Points from the study as a whole: The blood repertoire also included most expanded thyroid clonotypes above 0.001 frequency.

This TCR derives from a young woman with Graves' ophthalmopathy. The sequenced sample was blood. The chain recombines TRBV3-1 with TRBJ2-4; 7 bases are shared with TRBD1. The CDR3 nucleotides are TGTGCCAGCAGCCGAGGCAGGGGGGCCAAAAACATTCAGTACTTC. The encoded protein is CASSRGRGAKNIQYF. The full variable domain, its missing parts supplied by reference TRBV3-1 and TRBJ2-4, is DTAVSQTPKYLVTQMGNDKSIKCEQNLGHDTMYWYKQDSKKFLKIMFSYNNKELIINETVPNRFSPKSPDKAHLNLHINSLELGDSAVYFCASSRGRGAKNIQYFGAGTRLSVL.